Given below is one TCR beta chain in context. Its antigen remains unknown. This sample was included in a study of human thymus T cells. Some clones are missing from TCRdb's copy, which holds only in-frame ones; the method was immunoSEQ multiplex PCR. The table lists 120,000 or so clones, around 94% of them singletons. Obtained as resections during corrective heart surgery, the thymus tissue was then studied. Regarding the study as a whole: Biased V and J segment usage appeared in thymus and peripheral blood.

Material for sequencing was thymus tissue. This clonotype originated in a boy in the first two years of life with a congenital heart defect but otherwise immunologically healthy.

The CDR3 loop reads CASSPYPGLDTEAFF. DNA of the CDR3: TGTGCCAGCAGCCCCTACCCGGGACTAGACACTGAAGCTTTCTTT. The rearrangement joins TRBV7-9 to TRBJ1-1, with a weak D call TRBD1 (5 bases). Deletions cut 5 bases from V and 3 bases from J, with 16 bases between. CDR3 length equals 15 residues. From germline, CDR1 is SEHNR and CDR2 FQNEAQ (reference sequence).